These 5 T cell receptor beta chains came from one sample sequenced in a study of blood T cell repertoires in COVID-19. Only in-frame clones appear in the TCRdb table, and some are missing; sequencing was by immunoSEQ multiplex PCR. The table shows about 300,000 clones, with roughly 86% occurring only once. Sequencing input: peripheral blood. The receptors originated from a woman aged 50 to 60 with acute or convalescent COVID-19.

V usage is TRBV7-3 and J usage is TRBJ2-3, with a tentative D call TRBD1 (6 bases). Germline loops: CDR1 SGHTA, CDR2 FQGTGA. The CDR3 consists of 14 residues. V was shortened by 5 bases and J by 2 bases, with 11 bases between the two germline ends. This CDR3 reads CASSPGHYTDTQYF. CDR3 coding DNA: TGTGCCAGCAGCCCGGGACATTACACAGATACGCAGTATTTT.

Written as DNA, the CDR3 is TGTGCCAGCAGTGTTCAGGGGGCAGATACGCAGTATTTT. Translating it yields CASSVQGADTQYF. The chain employs TRBV28 and TRBJ2-3; 7 bases fit TRBD1. This CDR3 contains 13 residues. V was pared by 5 bases and J by 4 bases, with 3 bases of the junction left unmatched. Germline lookup yields CDR1 MDHEN and CDR2 SYDVKM.

The chain employs TRBV7-3 and TRBJ1-2, with D maybe TRBD1 (6 bases). Per germline, CDR1 SGHTA and CDR2 FQGTGA. The CDR3 sequence is 15 residues long. V was shortened by 2 bases and J by 8 bases, with 18 bases between the two germline ends. The CDR3 sequence is CASSLSHQGRIGYTF. CDR3 coding DNA: TGTGCCAGCAGCTTATCGCACCAGGGGAGAATCGGCTACACCTTC.

This chain links TRBV6-2 or TRBV6-3 with TRBJ2-1, with D possibly being TRBD2 (5 bases). The CDR3 sequence is 12 residues long. The ends were cut back, 6 bases at V and 8 bases at J, with 11 bases in the middle. Per germline, CDR1 MNHEY and CDR2 SVGEGT. The CDR3 sequence: CASSTRSYEQFF. The CDR3 nucleotides read TGTGCCAGCAGCACTAGGTCATATGAGCAGTTCTTC.

The V call is TRBV27, the J call TRBJ1-4, with TRBD1 matching over 10 bases. This CDR3 comprises 14 residues. Germline lookup yields CDR1 MNHEY and CDR2 SMNVEV (reference sequence). The ends lost 5 bases at V and 8 bases at J; junction bases unmatched: 5. The CDR3 DNA follows: TGTGCCAGCAGTCCGGGACAGGGGATGGAAAAACTGTTTTTT. As protein: CASSPGQGMEKLFF.